This T cell receptor (beta chain) was obtained from a study of a mutant IDH1 vaccine in newly diagnosed glioma. Noted time point: week 23, last vaccination. Each dose of the vaccine consisted of 300 ug of mutant IDH1 20-mer peptide, with topical imiquimod. In every donor, the tumor was a new WHO grade 3 or 4 IDH1-mutant, ATRX-lost astrocytoma. Only in-frame clones appear in the TCRdb table, and some are missing; sequencing was by immunoSEQ multiplex PCR. The table records tens of thousands of clones, roughly 79% of them present only once. This clone was counted between two and nine times. Its antigen is as yet unknown. V gave up 1 base and J gave up 5 bases, with 9 bases separating them. The CDR3 consists of 14 residues. Germline CDR1 and CDR2: GTSNPN and SVGIG (reference sequence).

This chain joins TRBV30 and TRBJ1-6, with unresolved D. The sample was PBMCs, taken from a glioma patient whose treatment included an IDH1 peptide vaccine. This clonotype originated in a man aged 35 to 55 with glioma. CDR3 region: CAWSGGLDNSPLHF. CDR3 sequence (DNA): TGTGCCTGGAGTGGGGGTCTCGATAATTCACCCCTCCACTTT.